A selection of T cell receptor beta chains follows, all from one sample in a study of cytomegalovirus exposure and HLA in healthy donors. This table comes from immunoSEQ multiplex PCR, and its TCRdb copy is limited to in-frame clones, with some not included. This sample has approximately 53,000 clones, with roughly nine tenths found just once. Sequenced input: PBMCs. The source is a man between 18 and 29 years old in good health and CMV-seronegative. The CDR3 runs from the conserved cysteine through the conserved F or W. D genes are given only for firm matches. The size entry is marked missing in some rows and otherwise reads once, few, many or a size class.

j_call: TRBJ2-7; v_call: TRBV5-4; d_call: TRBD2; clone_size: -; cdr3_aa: CASSLTSGGAYEQYF; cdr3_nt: TGTGCCAGCAGCTTGACTAGCGGGGGGGCATACGAGCAGTACTTC
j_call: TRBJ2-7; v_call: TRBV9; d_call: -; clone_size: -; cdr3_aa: CASSVGEHGYEQYF; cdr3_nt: TGTGCCAGCAGCGTAGGGGAGCACGGCTACGAGCAGTACTTC
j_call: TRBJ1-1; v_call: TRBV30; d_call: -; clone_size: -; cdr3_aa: CAWRGLRNTEAFF; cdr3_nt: TGTGCCTGGAGGGGACTGCGGAACACTGAAGCTTTCTTT
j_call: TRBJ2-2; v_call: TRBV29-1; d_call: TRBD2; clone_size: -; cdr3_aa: CSVELRSGRAIGTGELFF; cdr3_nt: TGCAGCGTTGAACTTCGTAGCGGGAGGGCCATTGGTACCGGGGAGCTGTTTTTT
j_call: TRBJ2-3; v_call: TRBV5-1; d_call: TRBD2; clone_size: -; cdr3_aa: CASTPSGSGSADTQYF; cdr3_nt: TGCGCCAGCACTCCTAGCGGGAGTGGGAGTGCAGATACGCAGTATTTT
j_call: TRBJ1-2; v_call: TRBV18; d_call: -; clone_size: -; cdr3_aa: CASSQDSSYGYTF; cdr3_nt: TGTGCCAGCTCACAGGACAGTTCCTATGGCTACACCTTC
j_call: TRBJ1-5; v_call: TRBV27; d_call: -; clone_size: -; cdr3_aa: CASSPRRGSNQPQHF; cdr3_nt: TGTGCCAGCAGTCCCCGGCGAGGTAGCAATCAGCCCCAGCATTTT
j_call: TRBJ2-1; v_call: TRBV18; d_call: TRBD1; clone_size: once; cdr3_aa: CASSPGTGGFNEQFF; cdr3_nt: TGTGCCAGCTCTCCAGGGACAGGGGGTTTTAATGAGCAGTTCTTC
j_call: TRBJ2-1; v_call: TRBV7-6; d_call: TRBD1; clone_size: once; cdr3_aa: CASSLNDPWTGAYNEQFF; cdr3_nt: TGTGCCAGCAGCCTAAACGATCCTTGGACAGGGGCCTACAATGAGCAGTTCTTC
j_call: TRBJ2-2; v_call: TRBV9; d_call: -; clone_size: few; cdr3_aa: CASSPPRGELFF; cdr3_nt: TGTGCCAGCAGCCCCCCCAGAGGGGAGCTGTTTTTT
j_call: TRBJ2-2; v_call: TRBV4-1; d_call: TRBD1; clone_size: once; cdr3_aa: CASSGRQGTGELFF; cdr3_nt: TGCGCCAGCAGCGGCCGACAGGGCACCGGGGAGCTGTTTTTT
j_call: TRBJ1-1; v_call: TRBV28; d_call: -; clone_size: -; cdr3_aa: CASSLLGVTEAFF; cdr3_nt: TGTGCCAGCAGTTTATTAGGGGTCACTGAAGCTTTCTTT
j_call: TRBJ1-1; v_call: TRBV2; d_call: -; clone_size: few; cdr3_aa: CAGSTLAPEAFF; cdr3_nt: TGTGCCGGGTCGACTCTGGCCCCTGAAGCTTTCTTT
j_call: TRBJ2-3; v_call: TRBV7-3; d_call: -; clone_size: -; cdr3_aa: CASSLTERNTQYF; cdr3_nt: TGTGCCAGCAGCTTAACGGAGAGAAATACGCAGTATTTT
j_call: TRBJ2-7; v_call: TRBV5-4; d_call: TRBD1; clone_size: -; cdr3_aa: CASSLRDSSYEQYF; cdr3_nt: TGTGCCAGCAGCTTAAGGGACAGCTCCTACGAGCAGTACTTC
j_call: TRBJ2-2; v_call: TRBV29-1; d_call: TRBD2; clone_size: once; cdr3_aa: CSVATSGRYTGELFF; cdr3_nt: TGCAGCGTGGCGACTAGCGGGAGGTACACCGGGGAGCTGTTTTTT